This TCR beta chain was sequenced for a study of blood T cell repertoires in COVID-19. In the study overall: Sites across the United States, Italy and Spain contributed samples from acute and convalescent COVID-19.

Germline values: CDR1 MDHEN, CDR2 SYDVKM. V lost 7 bases to trimming and J lost 5 bases, with 8 bases between them. The CDR3 spans 11 residues. Under the authors' procedure: It was from reference gene primer amplification that nucleated cell counts were estimated. Profiled with immunoSEQ multiplex PCR; TCRdb holds only in-frame clones, not every one. V, J and clone size are taken as reported in that table, and D and trimming were inferred from the DNA itself. The sample carries 84,000 or so clones, 81% recorded once. This clone was observed a few times. This receptor was identified in a human donor in a cohort sampled during active COVID-19. The sequenced sample consisted of peripheral blood. This chain links TRBV28 with TRBJ1-1, with D hard to call. CDR3 in DNA: TGTGCCAGCACCAACAAAACTGAAGCTTTCTTT. Translated, it gives CASTNKTEAFF.